The 9 T cell receptor beta chains below all came from one sample that was sequenced in a study of vaccination and CD4 T cells after COVID-19. Treatment of the sample: 10-day PBMC culture with coronavirus spike peptide pools or control peptides (ViraFEST assay). These TCRs' antigens remain unknown. The Oncomine TCR Beta short-read assay sequenced DNA from cultured CD4+ T cells. TCRdb used MiXCR to reprocess the PCR reads, holding one entry per CDR3 protein. The sample holds 7,600 or so distinct CDR3 sequences, 65% to 75% seen once. Source: cultured CD4+ T cells from blood, taken after SARS-CoV-2 vaccination. These receptors all come from a human donor with COVID-19.

CDR3 DNA: TGTGCCAGCGGGACCCTAGGATATTTT. This codes for CASGTLGYF. J is TRBJ1-3 and V is TRBV27; the D gene is possibly TRBD1 (5 bases). In germline, CDR1 is MNHEY, CDR2 SMNVEV (reference sequence). CDR3 size: 9 residues. The ends were cut back, 8 bases at V and 15 bases at J, with 11 bases in the middle.

V usage is TRBV6-2 or TRBV6-3 and J usage is TRBJ2-7; the D gene is possibly TRBD2 (5 bases). The CDR3 is 15 amino acids. Germline-derived CDR1 and CDR2 are MNHEY and SVGEGT. V shed 5 bases and J shed 3 bases, with 17 bases lying between them. In DNA form, the CDR3 reads TGTGCCAGCAGTACCCGGGGTAGTCACAACTACGAGCAGTACTTC. It codes for CASSTRGSHNYEQYF.

This clonotype was detected once. The chain links TRBV20-1 to TRBJ2-7, with D possibly matching TRBD1 (6 bases). The germline V gene has CDR1 DFQATT and CDR2 SNEGSKA (reference sequence). V lost 5 bases to trimming and J lost 3 bases, with 17 bases between them. The CDR3 runs 14 residues. CDR3 sequence reads: CSAQAQGWGYEQYF. CDR3 bases: TGCAGTGCTCAAGCACAGGGCTGGGGCTACGAGCAGTACTTC.

The chain joins TRBV7-8 to TRBJ1-2; 12 nucleotides agree with TRBD1. The CDR3 consists of 15 residues. The junction had 12 bases not matched to a gene; V was cut back by 5 bases and J by 11 bases. From germline, CDR1 is SGHVS and CDR2 FQNEAQ. As DNA, the CDR3 is TGTGCCAGCAGCCCTAGCCCCGGGACAGGGGGCGCTTACACCTTC. Amino acid sequence: CASSPSPGTGGAYTF.

The V gene is TRBV11-2, the J gene TRBJ1-2; 11 nucleotides match TRBD1. The V segment lost 6 bases and the J segment 2 bases; nucleotides outside the gene matches: 5. This CDR3 contains 15 residues. The germline V gene encodes CDR1 SGHAT and CDR2 FQNNGV. This chain's CDR3 is CASRTRDRGNYGYTF. The CDR3 DNA reads as TGTGCCAGCAGAACCCGGGACAGGGGGAACTATGGCTACACCTTC. The whole variable domain, remainder taken from reference TRBV11-2 and TRBJ1-2, is EAGVAQSPRYKIIEKRQSVAFWCNPISGHATLYWYQQILGQGPKLLIQFQNNGVVDDSQLPKDRFSAERLKGVDSTLKIQPAKLEDSAVYLCASRTRDRGNYGYTFGSGTRLTVV.

V and J are TRBV30 and TRBJ1-1, with D possibly TRBD1 on 6 matching bases. The CDR3 loop spans 17 amino acids. CDR1 is GTSNPN, CDR2 SVGIG, per germline (reference sequence). V lost 2 bases and J 1 base, leaving 20 bases between the germline ends. The CDR3 here is CAWSRAAGALPNTEAFF. Written as DNA, the CDR3 is TGTGCCTGGAGTCGGGCGGCAGGGGCCCTACCGAACACTGAAGCTTTCTTT.

The V gene is TRBV7-8, the J gene TRBJ1-5; D gene unclear. Germline values: CDR1 SGHVS, CDR2 FQNEAQ. The CDR3 sequence is 16 residues long. With 5 bases removed from V and 0 bases from J, the gap between germline ends came to 14 bases. CDR3 DNA sequence: TGTGCCAGCAGCCCAAGTGGTCCCAATAGCAATCAGCCCCAGCATTTT. Translation gives CASSPSGPNSNQPQHF.

This clonotype has just a few counts. J is TRBJ2-5 and V is TRBV27, with D perhaps matching TRBD2 (6 bases). Trimming left V 8 bases short and J 3 bases short, with 13 bases between. CDR1 and CDR2 (germline): MNHEY, SMNVEV (reference sequence). The length of the CDR3 is 13 residues. The CDR3 sequence is CASGIADKETQYF. CDR3 in DNA: TGTGCCAGCGGCATAGCGGACAAAGAGACCCAGTACTTC.

This chain links TRBV5-6 with TRBJ2-5, with 9 bases fitting TRBD1. Germline V lookup: CDR1 SGHDT, CDR2 YYEEEE. Trimming cost V 3 bases and J 3 bases; bases outside gene matches: 0. The CDR3 length is 13 residues. CDR3 in amino acids: CASSWDREETQYF. CDR3 in DNA: TGTGCCAGCAGCTGGGACAGGGAAGAGACCCAGTACTTC.